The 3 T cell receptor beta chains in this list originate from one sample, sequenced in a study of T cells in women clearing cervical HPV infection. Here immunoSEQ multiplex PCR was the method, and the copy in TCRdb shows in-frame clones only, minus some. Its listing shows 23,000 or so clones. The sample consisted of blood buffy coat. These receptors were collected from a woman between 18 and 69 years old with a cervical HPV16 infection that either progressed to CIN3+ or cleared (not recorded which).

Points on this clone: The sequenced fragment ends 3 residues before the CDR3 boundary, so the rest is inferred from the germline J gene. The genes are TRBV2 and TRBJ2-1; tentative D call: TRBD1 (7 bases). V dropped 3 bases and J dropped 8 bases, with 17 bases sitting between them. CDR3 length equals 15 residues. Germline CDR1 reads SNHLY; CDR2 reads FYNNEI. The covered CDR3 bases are TGTGCCAGCAGTGACCAGGGGGGTTATTTGGATGAG. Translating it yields CASSDQGGYLDE. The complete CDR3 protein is CASSDQGGYLDEQFF.

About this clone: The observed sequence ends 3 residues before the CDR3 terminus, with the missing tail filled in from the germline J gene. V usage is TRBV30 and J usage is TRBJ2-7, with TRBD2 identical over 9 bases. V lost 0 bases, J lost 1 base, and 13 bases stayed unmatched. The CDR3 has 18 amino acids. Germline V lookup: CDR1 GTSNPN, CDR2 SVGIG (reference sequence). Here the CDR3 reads CAWSVYLLAGPRSYEQYF. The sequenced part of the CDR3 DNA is TGTGCCTGGAGTGTATATTTGCTAGCGGGACCAAGGTCCTACGAG.

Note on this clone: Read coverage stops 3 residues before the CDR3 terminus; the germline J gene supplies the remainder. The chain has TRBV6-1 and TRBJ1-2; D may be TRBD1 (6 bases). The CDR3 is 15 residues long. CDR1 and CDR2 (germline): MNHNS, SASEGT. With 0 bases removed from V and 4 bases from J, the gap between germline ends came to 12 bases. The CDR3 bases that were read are TGTGCCAGCAGTGAAGCGGGGGCGGCCTCCTATGGC. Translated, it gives CASSEAGAASYG. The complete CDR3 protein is CASSEAGAASYGYTF.